The rows below give T cell receptor beta chains drawn from one sample of a study of shared clonotypes between healthy human individuals. The data were produced by immunoSEQ multiplex PCR, yet TCRdb's version contains in-frame clones alone and is incomplete. The sample consists of hundreds of thousands of clones, approximately 95% of them appearing once. The sample taken for sequencing was naive CD8+ T cells sorted from blood. These receptors all stem from a woman aged 30 to 39 in good health. Each CDR3 is given with its conserved first and last residue.

j_call v_call cdr3_aa
TRBJ1-1 TRBV4-1 CASSQDPTGRNTEAFF
TRBJ2-2 TRBV10-3 CASRGLSDTGELFF
TRBJ2-7 TRBV5-4 CASSERPNEQYF
TRBJ1-5 TRBV2 CASRAETNQPQHF
TRBJ1-4 TRBV5-4 CASTVDSSNEKLFF
TRBJ2-7 TRBV11-1 CASSFGGRGTYEQYF
TRBJ2-7 TRBV6-1 CASSEQGGYEQYF
TRBJ1-1 TRBV28 CASSSTGTTEAFF
TRBJ2-2 TRBV7-9 CASSPAQGSNTGELFF
TRBJ2-1 TRBV14 CASSLLQDEQFF
TRBJ2-7 TRBV7-8 CASSLVAGGPSYEQYF
TRBJ1-5 TRBV19 CASSIDLRGAGGNQPQHF
TRBJ1-1 TRBV27 CASSLSSGSPEAFF
TRBJ2-7 TRBV10-3 CAISDQDYEQYF
TRBJ2-1 TRBV20-1 CSPPGPFF
TRBJ2-1 TRBV21-1 CASSNRGSSYNEQFF
TRBJ2-1 TRBV29-1 CSVELGRAGGLNEQFF
TRBJ2-7 TRBV13 CASSLSGGLSYEQYF
TRBJ2-2 TRBV27 CASTTGLGHRELFF
TRBJ2-7 TRBV7-6 CASSHSGTGSYEQYF
TRBJ1-1 TRBV19 CASSIGTGAGFEAFF
TRBJ2-1 TRBV19 CASRSLAASAYNEQFF
TRBJ2-7 TRBV27 CASRAVVGYEQYF
TRBJ2-7 TRBV19 CASSILAGAREQYF
TRBJ1-2 TRBV27 CASSRLSGTGDGYTF
TRBJ1-2 TRBV29-1 CSVEVFQGGGHYGYTF
TRBJ1-3 TRBV6-6 CASSSGTAGNTIYF
TRBJ2-2 TRBV5-6 CASTSFRGTEYTGELFF
TRBJ2-1 TRBV27 CASIRQGGSYNEQFF
TRBJ2-1 TRBV29-1 CMGLADYNEQFF
TRBJ2-7 TRBV11-2 CASSLETVGEQYF
TRBJ1-3 TRBV28 CASSFPRREGNTIYF
TRBJ1-2 TRBV14 CASSTRSGTGGFVDYGYTF
TRBJ2-7 TRBV7-3 CASSLLAGGEQYF
TRBJ2-1 TRBV7-6 CASSPENPQVYRSYNEQFF
TRBJ2-1 TRBV14 CASSRKTSGLYNEQFF
TRBJ1-5 TRBV5-8 CASSSQDMSNQPQHF
TRBJ2-7 TRBV27 CASGPLREQYF
TRBJ2-7 TRBV19 CASSDNLAGGHEQYF
TRBJ2-1 TRBV27 CASSRDRDNNEQFF
TRBJ2-7 TRBV15 CATSRRHNYEQYF
TRBJ2-1 TRBV9 CASSVDYGRGNEQFF
TRBJ2-3 TRBV5-3 CARSLVRGPSTDTQYF
TRBJ2-3 TRBV5-6 CASSRRRTTDTQYF
TRBJ2-1 TRBV11-1 CASSLGSLGNEQFF
TRBJ2-5 TRBV5-1 CASSFGLTRAGPEETQYF
TRBJ1-1 TRBV19 CASSPTGSGTEAFF
TRBJ2-7 TRBV30 CAWSVWGSSYEQYF
TRBJ1-2 TRBV14 CASSLQSGINGYTF
TRBJ2-7 TRBV28 CASTPGQGLDLYYEQYF
TRBJ1-1 TRBV27 CASSPGSGTGLTEAFF
TRBJ2-7 TRBV28 CASRRGEQYF
TRBJ2-7 TRBV5-5 CASSLELRGISYEQYF